One and the same sample provided the 15 T cell receptor beta chains below, sequenced in a study of T cell repertoires in cytomegalovirus infection. In TCRdb, the reads were re-called with MiXCR into one record per CDR3 protein. The sample lists approximately 260,000 distinct CDR3 sequences, 22% occurring once. For these receptors, no antigen is known. Sequenced here: cultured PBMCs, sampled from culture after CMV antigen stimulation. Receptor source: a human donor in good health (CMV status not recorded). Some clones in this sample may be carry-over from other donors' samples.

This clonotype showed up just a few times. The CDR3 protein is CASNGGRDNEQFF. The CDR3 region has the DNA TGTGCCAGCAACGGCGGGAGAGACAATGAGCAGTTCTTC. The chain is built from TRBV6-1 and TRBJ2-1; TRBD2 matches 7 bases. V shed 7 bases, J shed 5 bases, and the junction held 5 bases outside the gene matches. The germline V gene encodes CDR1 MNHNS and CDR2 SASEGT. The CDR3 contains 13 residues.

This clonotype was picked up a small number of times. This chain joins TRBV5-4 and TRBJ1-6; 8 bases match TRBD1. The length of the CDR3 is 15 residues. V shed 1 base, J shed 7 bases, and the junction held 4 bases outside the gene matches. Germline V gene lookup returns CDR1 SGHNT and CDR2 YYREEE (reference sequence). The CDR3: CASSLRQGANSPLHF. DNA for the CDR3: TGTGCCAGCAGCTTGCGGCAGGGGGCCAATTCACCCCTCCACTTT.

This clonotype was seen just once. The chain joins TRBV2 to TRBJ2-1; 12 nucleotides line up with TRBD2. V was clipped by 11 bases and J by 5 bases; unmatched bases: 16. Germline V CDR1 and CDR2: SNHLY, FYNNEI. CDR3 length: 17 residues. The CDR3 here is CALPRPTSGRRDNEQFF. CDR3 coding DNA: TGTGCCCTACCTCGTCCGACTAGCGGGAGACGAGACAATGAGCAGTTCTTC.

The table lists this clonotype with many counts. The V gene is TRBV6-2 or TRBV6-3, the J gene TRBJ2-4; D not resolved. V lost 5 bases, J lost 0 bases, and 14 bases lay in between. Germline loops: CDR1 MNHEY, CDR2 SVGEGT. This CDR3 has 16 amino acids. CDR3 loop: CASSNPRILAKNIQYF. In DNA form, the CDR3 reads TGTGCCAGCAGTAATCCGCGGATACTAGCCAAAAACATTCAGTACTTC.

This clonotype was observed a few times. The gene calls are TRBV7-2 and TRBJ2-5; D remains unclear. Trimming shortened V by 2 bases and J by 3 bases, and 10 bases separated the two germline ends. This CDR3 is 14 amino acids long. Germline V CDR1 and CDR2: SGHTA, FQGNSA. The DNA of the CDR3 is TGTGCCAGCAGCTTATATACGGATAAAGAGACCCAGTACTTC. Its protein is CASSLYTDKETQYF.

A few counts support this clonotype. The J gene is TRBJ2-2, the V gene TRBV7-9, with unresolved D. V was clipped by 11 bases and J by 5 bases, with 9 bases between them. Germline V gene data show CDR1 as SEHNR and CDR2 as FQNEAQ (reference sequence). The CDR3 extends over 11 amino acids. Written as DNA, the CDR3 is TGTGCCCACGAACGAACCGGGGAGCTGTTTTTT. This translates into CAHERTGELFF. Full variable domain (remainder filled in from reference TRBV7-9 and TRBJ2-2): DTGVSQNPRHKITKRGQNVTFRCDPISEHNRLYWYRQTLGQGPEFLTYFQNEAQLEKSRLLSDRFSAERPKGSFSTLEIQRTEQGDSAMYLCAHERTGELFFGEGSRLTVL.

The rearrangement uses TRBV12-3 or TRBV12-4 and TRBJ2-7, with D perhaps TRBD2 (6 bases). This CDR3 comprises 13 residues. V lost 1 base to trimming and J lost 6 bases, with 10 bases between them. DNA for the CDR3: TGTGCCAGCAGTTTAGAGCGGGCATCCGAGCAGTACGTC. Protein product: CASSLERASEQYV.

This clonotype was detected a few times. The gene calls are TRBV20-1 and TRBJ2-1, with D maybe TRBD2 (6 bases). Germline-derived CDR1 and CDR2 are DFQATT and SNEGSKA (reference sequence). The V gene lost 0 bases and the J gene lost 2 bases, with 11 bases spanning the gap. CDR3 length equals 15 residues. In nucleotides, the CDR3 is TGCAGTGCTAGAGATTGGGCGGGAACCTACAATGAGCAGTTCTTC. This gives the protein CSARDWAGTYNEQFF.

This clonotype was counted only a few times. V gene TRBV7-2 combines with J gene TRBJ2-1; D call uncertain. The CDR3 has 14 residues. V dropped 8 bases and J dropped 2 bases, with 13 bases sitting between them. The germline gives CDR1 SGHTA, CDR2 FQGNSA. The CDR3 is CASEPALPYNEQFF. The CDR3 DNA reads as TGTGCCAGCGAACCGGCCCTACCCTACAATGAGCAGTTCTTC.

This clonotype showed up just a few times. V and J are TRBV6-5 and TRBJ1-6, with 8 bases aligning to TRBD1. The CDR3 loop spans 16 amino acids. J gave up 3 bases and V 6 bases, and 7 bases lay outside the gene matches. Germline CDR1 and CDR2: MNHEY and SVGAGI. The CDR3 is CASRDPTGDYNSPLHF. The CDR3 region has the DNA TGTGCCAGCAGGGATCCGACAGGGGACTATAATTCACCCCTCCACTTT.

The rearrangement uses TRBV11-2 and TRBJ2-7; D may be TRBD2 (5 bases). The CDR3 extends over 14 amino acids. Germline-derived CDR1 and CDR2 are SGHAT and FQNNGV. Trimming pared 3 bases from V and 5 bases from J, leaving 14 bases between. The CDR3 spells CASSLDFVTHEQYV. DNA of the CDR3: TGTGCCAGCAGCTTGGACTTCGTGACACACGAGCAGTACGTC.

There are many counts of this clonotype. The genes are TRBV6-5 and TRBJ1-3; the match to TRBD1 covers 7 bases. The CDR3 runs to 15 residues. Germline values: CDR1 MNHEY, CDR2 SVGAGI. Trimming took 3 bases from V and 2 from J; bases not matched to a gene: 4. The DNA for the CDR3 is TGTGCCAGCAGTTATCGCAGGGGGGCTGGAAACACCATATATTTT. Amino acids: CASSYRRGAGNTIYF.

The V gene is TRBV5-4, the J gene TRBJ2-1, with 12 bases matching TRBD2. J was trimmed by 8 bases and V by 1 base; bases with no gene match: 10. There are 17 residues in the CDR3. The germline CDR1 and CDR2 sequences are SGHNT and YYREEE (reference sequence). CDR3 nucleotides: TGTGCCAGCAGCTTGATGGGACGGACTAGCGGGATAGATGAGCAGTTCTTC. This gives the protein CASSLMGRTSGIDEQFF. Combining the CDR3 with reference TRBV5-4 and TRBJ2-1 gives the whole variable domain ETGVTQSPTHLIKTRGQQVTLRCSSQSGHNTVSWYQQALGQGPQFIFQYYREEENGRGNFPPRFSGLQFPNYSSELNVNALELDDSALYLCASSLMGRTSGIDEQFFGPGTRLTVL.

This clonotype was recorded many times. The rearrangement uses TRBV2 and TRBJ2-7, with TRBD2 identical over 13 bases. Trimming took 5 bases from V and 12 from J; bases not matched to a gene: 4. The germline V gene encodes CDR1 SNHLY and CDR2 FYNNEI. There are 12 residues in the CDR3. The CDR3 bases are TGTGCCAGCAGTCCGGGACTAGCGGGACTGTACGTC. Amino acid sequence: CASSPGLAGLYV.

The table lists this clonotype with a few counts. The chain uses TRBV20-1 and TRBJ2-3; D is unclear. Trimming removed 5 bases from V and 0 bases from J, with 6 bases in between. CDR3 length: 12 residues. Germline CDR1 is DFQATT and CDR2 is SNEGSKA (reference sequence). CDR3 loop: CSASRSTDTQYF. In nucleotides, the CDR3 is TGCAGTGCTTCCCGGAGCACAGATACGCAGTATTTT.